These 16 T cell receptor beta chains share one sample of origin, sequenced in a study of Ad26.COV2.S vaccination and SARS-CoV-2 variants. Documented treatment: around 19 received Ad26.COV2.S at low or high dose, single or two shots; about 5 received placebo; per-sample allocation not given. On day 63 after the first injection, vaccine and placebo recipients gave samples. Clones were sequenced by immunoSEQ multiplex PCR, and TCRdb holds only the in-frame ones, with some missing. The sample has 400,000 to 450,000 clones; approximately 92% are singletons. Sequencing was performed on peripheral blood, taken in a trial of Ad26.COV2.S vaccine versus placebo. The receptors shown here come from a person aged 18-60 years who received the Ad26.COV2.S COVID-19 vaccine or a placebo.

The chain joins TRBV11-2 to TRBJ2-1; D tentatively fits TRBD1 or TRBD2 (6 bases each). Germline V gene lookup returns CDR1 SGHAT and CDR2 FQNNGV. The CDR3 covers 17 residues. V was pared by 1 base and J by 0 bases, with 13 bases between. The CDR3 loop reads CASSLGEGGSSYNEQFF. Written as DNA, the CDR3 is TGTGCCAGCAGCTTAGGAGAGGGGGGCAGCTCCTACAATGAGCAGTTCTTC.

The chain couples TRBV11-2 to TRBJ2-1; 7 bases are a match to TRBD1. V shed 3 bases, J shed 7 bases, and the junction held 12 bases outside the gene matches. This CDR3 region has 16 residues. From germline, CDR1 is SGHAT and CDR2 FQNNGV. The chain's CDR3 is CASSLNRDRAYNEQFF. CDR3 bases: TGTGCCAGCAGCTTGAACCGTGACAGGGCGTATAATGAGCAGTTCTTC.

This chain uses TRBV5-4 with TRBJ2-3; D remains ambiguous. V dropped 4 bases and J dropped 5 bases, with 17 bases sitting between them. Germline V lookup: CDR1 SGHNT, CDR2 YYREEE (reference sequence). The CDR3 loop spans 15 amino acids. CDR3 nucleotides: TGTGCCAGCAGCCCCACCGATTCCGTTGGAGATACGCAGTATTTT. Its protein is CASSPTDSVGDTQYF. Full variable domain (missing parts from reference TRBV5-4 and TRBJ2-3): ETGVTQSPTHLIKTRGQQVTLRCSSQSGHNTVSWYQQALGQGPQFIFQYYREEENGRGNFPPRFSGLQFPNYSSELNVNALELDDSALYLCASSPTDSVGDTQYFGPGTRLTVL.

This clone turned up a few times. This chain uses TRBV6-1 with TRBJ2-2; 12 nucleotides line up with TRBD2. The CDR3 extends over 16 amino acids. CDR1 and CDR2 (germline): MNHNS, SASEGT. V was clipped by 3 bases and J by 6 bases; unmatched bases: 5. The CDR3 is CASSDLAGGLPGELFF. In nucleotides, the CDR3 is TGTGCCAGCAGTGATCTAGCGGGGGGGCTTCCCGGGGAGCTGTTTTTT.

The gene calls are TRBV5-1 and TRBJ1-5; TRBD1 aligns across 11 bases. CDR3 length: 17 amino acids. The V and J ends lost 4 bases and 4 bases, in that order; junction bases with no gene match: 10. Germline V CDR1 and CDR2: SGHRS, YFSETQ. The CDR3 region has the DNA TGCGCCAGCAGCCCGGGACAGGGGGTGAGTTGGAATCAGCCCCAGCATTTT. Its translation is CASSPGQGVSWNQPQHF.

The DNA for the CDR3 is TGTGCCAGCAGTTACTCGAGTCTAGCGGGGGCCTCCACAGATACGCAGTATTTT. This translates into CASSYSSLAGASTDTQYF. This chain joins TRBV6-2 or TRBV6-3 and TRBJ2-3, with TRBD2 identical over 10 bases. Germline V gene sequence: CDR1 MNHEY, CDR2 SVGEGT. The V and J ends lost 0 bases and 2 bases, in that order; junction bases with no gene match: 8. The CDR3 sequence is 18 residues long.

The genes are TRBV6-5 and TRBJ1-3; D is ambiguous. The V gene lost 6 bases and the J gene lost 1 base, with 10 bases spanning the gap. The CDR3 runs 14 residues. The germline V gene encodes CDR1 MNHEY and CDR2 SVGAGI. CDR3 loop: CASRGGGSGNTIYF. The CDR3 DNA sequence: TGTGCCAGCAGGGGAGGAGGATCTGGAAACACCATATATTTT.

This rearrangement joins TRBV25-1 to TRBJ1-6, with D tentatively TRBD1 (5 bases). The germline V gene has CDR1 MGHDK and CDR2 SYGVNS. Deletions cut 0 bases from V and 2 bases from J, with 8 bases between. The CDR3 consists of 16 residues. The CDR3 protein is CASSEYRAAYNSPLHF. CDR3 sequence (DNA): TGTGCCAGCAGTGAATACAGGGCCGCCTATAATTCACCCCTCCACTTT.

V usage is TRBV19 and J usage is TRBJ1-2; D gene uncertain. Germline CDR1 LNHDA, CDR2 SQIVND (reference sequence). The length of the CDR3 is 13 residues. V was trimmed by 3 bases and J by 4 bases, leaving 9 bases between them. CDR3 in DNA: TGTGCCAGTAGTATTAGTCCTTCCTATGGCTACACCTTC. Translating it yields CASSISPSYGYTF.

The genes are TRBV30 and TRBJ2-6; D remains unclear. Per the germline V gene, CDR1 is GTSNPN and CDR2 is SVGIG (reference sequence). The CDR3 is made up of 13 amino acids. V shed 6 bases and J shed 0 bases, with 6 bases lying between them. The CDR3 loop is CACPSSGANVLTF. In DNA form, the CDR3 reads TGTGCCTGCCCAAGCTCTGGGGCCAACGTCCTGACTTTC.

The V gene is TRBV5-6, the J gene TRBJ1-6; 11 nucleotides match TRBD1. The CDR3 loop spans 15 amino acids. In germline, CDR1 is SGHDT, CDR2 YYEEEE. V lost 4 bases, J lost 9 bases, and 6 bases stayed unmatched. The CDR3 here is CASSPGQGAVSPLHF. The DNA of the CDR3 is TGTGCCAGCAGCCCCGGACAGGGGGCAGTTTCACCCCTCCACTTT. The whole variable domain, filled in from reference TRBV5-6 and TRBJ1-6, reads DAGVTQSPTHLIKTRGQQVTLRCSPKSGHDTVSWYQQALGQGPQFIFQYYEEEERQRGNFPDRFSGHQFPNYSSELNVNALLLGDSALYLCASSPGQGAVSPLHFGNGTRLTVT.

The rearrangement joins TRBV5-1 to TRBJ2-1; D assignment may be TRBD1 or TRBD2 (5 bases each). Trimming removed 0 bases at V and 0 bases at J, with 7 bases between. Germline CDR1 reads SGHRS; CDR2 reads YFSETQ. This CDR3 contains 15 residues. CDR3 in amino acids: CASSLGGTSYNEQFF. CDR3 DNA sequence: TGCGCCAGCAGCTTGGGGGGGACCTCCTACAATGAGCAGTTCTTC.

The V call is TRBV14, the J call TRBJ2-7; D might be TRBD1 (6 bases). The germline V and J ends were trimmed by 3 bases and 5 bases, with 20 bases remaining between them. Germline CDR1 reads SGHDN; CDR2 reads FVKESK. This CDR3 is built from 16 residues. CDR3 bases: TGTGCCAGCAGCCAGACCACAGGGTCAGCTAACGACGAGCAGTACTTC. This codes for CASSQTTGSANDEQYF.

The genes are TRBV5-8 and TRBJ2-1, with TRBD2 identical over 8 bases. The V gene's germline CDR1 is SGHTS and CDR2 YDEGEE. The CDR3 sequence is 18 residues long. Unmatched junction bases numbered 15, after V lost 4 bases and J lost 3 bases. The CDR3 region has the DNA TGTGCCAGCAGCGCCCGACTGAACGTAGCGGGGTTCTACAATGAGCAGTTCTTC. Encoded protein: CASSARLNVAGFYNEQFF.

This chain connects TRBV3-1 (or the pseudogene TRBV3-2) to TRBJ2-5, with TRBD1 matching 11 bases. Germline V gene lookup returns CDR1 LGHDT and CDR2 YNNKEL (reference sequence). Unmatched junction bases numbered 6, after V lost 2 bases and J lost 4 bases. The CDR3 is 16 amino acids. CDR3: CASSQRLGTGGETQYF. As DNA, the CDR3 is TGTGCCAGCAGCCAAAGATTAGGGACAGGGGGAGAGACCCAGTACTTC.

In this sample, this clone turned up once. The V call is TRBV5-5, the J call TRBJ1-2, with D perhaps matching TRBD1 (5 bases). The ends were cut back, 4 bases at V and 6 bases at J, with 16 bases in the middle. The CDR3 sequence is 14 residues long. Germline-derived CDR1 and CDR2 are SGHKS and YYEKEE (reference sequence). CDR3: CASSLTWGSDGYTF. The CDR3 region has the DNA TGTGCCAGCAGCCTGACTTGGGGGAGCGATGGCTACACCTTC.